Given below is one T cell receptor beta chain in context. This specimen comes from a study of OX40 agonist ivuxolimab in advanced cancers. The data were produced by immunoSEQ multiplex PCR, yet TCRdb's version contains in-frame clones alone and is incomplete. The data contain fewer than 85,000 clones, 65% to 85% of them singletons. Germline CDR1 reads SGDLS; CDR2 reads YYNGEE. The V gene end was trimmed by 0 bases and the J gene end by 0 bases; junction bases not matched to a gene: 3. This CDR3 has 16 residues. The sample in question was CD4+ or CD8+ T cells sorted from blood, obtained in a trial of the OX40 agonist ivuxolimab. The source of this sequence is an adult with an advanced solid tumor such as melanoma, head and neck, liver or kidney cancer. The chain employs TRBV9 and TRBJ2-5; TRBD1 matches at 9 bases. The CDR3 reads CASSVGDRAYQETQYF. The CDR3 nucleotides read TGTGCCAGCAGCGTAGGGGACAGGGCGTACCAAGAGACCCAGTACTTC.